This T cell receptor (beta chain) was found in a study of T cell repertoires in cytomegalovirus infection. Study-level information: CMV infection and matching HLA type were both indicated by public TCR beta signatures. Whole-study findings and limits: Cumulated frequencies of public TCR beta families served to identify carriers of CMV plus the relevant HLA. HLA-C-restricted, CMV-specific TCR beta clonotypes were dominant ex vivo.

This clonotype was found many times. Its matching antigen is unknown. TCRdb re-called the reads with MiXCR, one entry per CDR3 protein. Altogether 65,000 to 90,000 distinct CDR3 sequences are present, about 4.2% being singletons, with the ten largest covering about 20%. Material for sequencing was PBMCs. This sequence was found in a human donor in good health (CMV status not recorded). Some clones in this sample may be carry-over from other donors' samples.

The CDR3 protein is CASSQVQSRGTGNTIYF. DNA for the CDR3: TGCGCCAGCAGCCAAGTACAATCCAGGGGAACTGGAAACACCATATATTTT. The chain has TRBV4-1 and TRBJ1-3; weak D call: TRBD1 (6 bases). V was pared by 1 base and J by 2 bases, with 15 bases between. In germline, CDR1 is MGHRA, CDR2 YSYEKL. The CDR3 covers 17 residues.